This T cell receptor beta chain emerged from a study of T cell responses to AZD1222 COVID-19 vaccine. For the study at large: Pooled samples include second doses given at about 4 or 12 weeks. Study results and caveats: Two doses of AZD1222 preceded a rise in Spike-specific TCR breadth and depth. Females made up more of the donors, who were largely white British, and clonal diversity may have come out too low. CD4 TCRs associated with vaccination spanned spike, dominating at 160-218 and 743-854.

This CDR3 comprises 13 residues. Germline CDR1 is MGHDK and CDR2 is SYGVNS. Trimming took off 4 bases at V and 2 bases at J, with 9 bases between the two ends. As regards this clone: Its antigen is as yet unknown.

Assay used: immunoSEQ multiplex PCR; TCRdb lists only in-frame clones, some missing. The sample includes over 100,000 clones, around nine tenths of them seen just once. This clonotype originated in an adult in good health. The J gene is TRBJ2-7, the V gene TRBV25-1, with D uncertain. The sample was peripheral blood, taken on day 0 of AZD1222 vaccination. The DNA for the CDR3 is TGTGCCAGCAGTGGAGCAGGAGCCTACGAGCAGTACTTC. It encodes CASSGAGAYEQYF.